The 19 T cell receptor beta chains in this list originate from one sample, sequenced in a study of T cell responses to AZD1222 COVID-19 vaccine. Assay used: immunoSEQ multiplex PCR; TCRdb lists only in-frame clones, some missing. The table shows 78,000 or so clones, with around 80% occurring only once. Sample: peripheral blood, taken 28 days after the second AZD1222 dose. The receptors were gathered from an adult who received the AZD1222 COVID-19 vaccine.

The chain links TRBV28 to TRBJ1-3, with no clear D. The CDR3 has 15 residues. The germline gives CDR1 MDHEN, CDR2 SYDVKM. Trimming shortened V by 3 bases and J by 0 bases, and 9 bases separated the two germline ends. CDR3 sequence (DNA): TGTGCCAGCAGTTTGGTCGAGAGCTCTGGAAACACCATATATTTT. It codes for CASSLVESSGNTIYF.

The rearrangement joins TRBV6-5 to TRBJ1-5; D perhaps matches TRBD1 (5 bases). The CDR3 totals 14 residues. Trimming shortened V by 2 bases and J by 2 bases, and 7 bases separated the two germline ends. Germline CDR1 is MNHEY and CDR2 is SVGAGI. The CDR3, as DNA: TGTGCCAGCAGTTACGGGGGTGGCAATCAGCCCCAGCATTTT. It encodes CASSYGGGNQPQHF.

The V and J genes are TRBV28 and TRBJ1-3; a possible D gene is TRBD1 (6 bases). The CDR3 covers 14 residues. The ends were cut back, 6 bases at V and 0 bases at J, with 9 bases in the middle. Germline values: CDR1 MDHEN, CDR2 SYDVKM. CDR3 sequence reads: CASRRGVSGNTIYF. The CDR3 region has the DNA TGTGCCAGCAGAAGGGGGGTCTCTGGAAACACCATATATTTT.

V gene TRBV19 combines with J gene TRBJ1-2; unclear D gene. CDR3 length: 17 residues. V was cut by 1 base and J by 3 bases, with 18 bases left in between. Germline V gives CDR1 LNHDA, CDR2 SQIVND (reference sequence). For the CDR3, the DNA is TGTGCCAGTAGTATAGCCCAAGACACCCTTCGGGACTATGGCTACACCTTC. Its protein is CASSIAQDTLRDYGYTF. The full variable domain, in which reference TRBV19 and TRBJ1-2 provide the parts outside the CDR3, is DGGITQSPKYLFRKEGQNVTLSCEQNLNHDAMYWYRQDPGQGLRLIYYSQIVNDFQKGDIAEGYSVSREKKESFPLTVTSAQKNPTAFYLCASSIAQDTLRDYGYTFGSGTRLTVV.

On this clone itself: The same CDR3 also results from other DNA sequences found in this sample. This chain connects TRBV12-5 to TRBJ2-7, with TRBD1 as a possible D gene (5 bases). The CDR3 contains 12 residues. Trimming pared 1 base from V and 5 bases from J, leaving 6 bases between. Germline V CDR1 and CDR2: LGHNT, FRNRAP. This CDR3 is CASGLEGDEQYF. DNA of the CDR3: TGTGCTAGTGGTTTGGAAGGGGACGAGCAGTACTTC.

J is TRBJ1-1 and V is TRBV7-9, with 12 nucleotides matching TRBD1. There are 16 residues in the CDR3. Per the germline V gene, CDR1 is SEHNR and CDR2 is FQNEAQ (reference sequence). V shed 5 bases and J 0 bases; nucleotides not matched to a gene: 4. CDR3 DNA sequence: TGTGCCAGCAGCCTAGGGACAGGGGGCATGAACACTGAAGCTTTCTTT. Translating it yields CASSLGTGGMNTEAFF.

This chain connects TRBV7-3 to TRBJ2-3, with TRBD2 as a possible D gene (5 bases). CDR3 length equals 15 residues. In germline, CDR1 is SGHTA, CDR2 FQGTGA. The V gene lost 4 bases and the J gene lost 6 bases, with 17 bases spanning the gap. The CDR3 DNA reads TGTGCCAGCAGCTCTAGGACTGGAGGTGGGGATACGCAGTATTTT. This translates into CASSSRTGGGDTQYF.

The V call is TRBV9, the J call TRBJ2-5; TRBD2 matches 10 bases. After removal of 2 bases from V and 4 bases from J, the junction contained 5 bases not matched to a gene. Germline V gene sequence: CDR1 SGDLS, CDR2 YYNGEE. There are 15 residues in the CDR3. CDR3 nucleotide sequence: TGTGCCAGCAGCGTTACTAGCGGGGCCGGAGAGACCCAGTACTTC. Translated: CASSVTSGAGETQYF.

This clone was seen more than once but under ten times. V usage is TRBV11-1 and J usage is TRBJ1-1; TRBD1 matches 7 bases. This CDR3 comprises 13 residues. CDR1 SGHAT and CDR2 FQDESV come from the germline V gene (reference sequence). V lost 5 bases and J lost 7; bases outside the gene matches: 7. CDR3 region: CASSLLQGNEAFF. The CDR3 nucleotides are TGTGCCAGCAGCCTACTACAGGGGAATGAAGCTTTCTTT. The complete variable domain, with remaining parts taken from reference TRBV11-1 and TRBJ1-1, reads EAEVAQSPRYKITEKSQAVAFWCDPISGHATLYWYRQILGQGPELLVQFQDESVVDDSQLPKDRFSAERLKGVDSTLKIQPAELGDSAMYLCASSLLQGNEAFFGQGTRLTVV.

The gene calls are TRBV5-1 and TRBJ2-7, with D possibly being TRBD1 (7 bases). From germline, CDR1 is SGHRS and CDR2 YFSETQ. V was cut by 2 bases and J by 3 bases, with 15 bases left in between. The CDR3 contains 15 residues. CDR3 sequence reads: CASSFGQEGLYEQYF. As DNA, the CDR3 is TGCGCCAGCAGCTTTGGACAGGAGGGCCTCTACGAGCAGTACTTC.

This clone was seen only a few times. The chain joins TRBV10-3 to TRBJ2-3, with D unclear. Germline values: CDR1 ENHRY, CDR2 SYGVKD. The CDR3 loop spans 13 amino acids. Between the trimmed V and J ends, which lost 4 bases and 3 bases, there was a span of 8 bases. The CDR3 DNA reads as TGTGCCATCAGTGCCCCCGGGACAGATACGCAGTATTTT. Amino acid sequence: CAISAPGTDTQYF.

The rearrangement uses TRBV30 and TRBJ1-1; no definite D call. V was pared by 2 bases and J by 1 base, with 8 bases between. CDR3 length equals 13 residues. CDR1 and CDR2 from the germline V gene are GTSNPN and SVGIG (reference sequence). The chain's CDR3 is CAWSKAGNTEAFF. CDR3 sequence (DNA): TGTGCCTGGAGTAAGGCGGGGAACACTGAAGCTTTCTTT.

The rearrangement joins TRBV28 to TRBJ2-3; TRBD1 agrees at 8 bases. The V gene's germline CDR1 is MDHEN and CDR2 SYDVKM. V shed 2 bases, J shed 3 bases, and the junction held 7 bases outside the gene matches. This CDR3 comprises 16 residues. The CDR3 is CASSLIQGAVTDTQYF. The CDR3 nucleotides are TGTGCCAGCAGTTTAATCCAGGGGGCTGTGACAGATACGCAGTATTTT.

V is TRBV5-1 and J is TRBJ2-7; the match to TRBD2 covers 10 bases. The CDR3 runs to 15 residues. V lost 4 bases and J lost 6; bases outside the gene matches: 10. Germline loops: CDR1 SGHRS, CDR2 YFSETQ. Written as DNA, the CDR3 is TGCGCCAGCAGCCCTACCCCGGGACTAGCGTCCGAGCAGTACTTC. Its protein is CASSPTPGLASEQYF.

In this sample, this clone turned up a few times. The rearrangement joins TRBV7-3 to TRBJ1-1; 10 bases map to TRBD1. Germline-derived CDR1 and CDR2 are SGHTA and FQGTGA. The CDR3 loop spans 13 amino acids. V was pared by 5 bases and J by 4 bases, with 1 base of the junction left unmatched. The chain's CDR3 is CASSRQGATEAFF. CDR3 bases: TGTGCCAGCAGCCGACAGGGGGCCACTGAAGCTTTCTTT.

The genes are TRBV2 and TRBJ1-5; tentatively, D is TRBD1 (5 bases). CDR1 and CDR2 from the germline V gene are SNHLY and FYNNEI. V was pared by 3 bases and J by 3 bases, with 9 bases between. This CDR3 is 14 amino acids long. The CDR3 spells CASSDREANQPQHF. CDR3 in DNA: TGTGCCAGCAGTGACAGGGAGGCCAATCAGCCCCAGCATTTT.

CDR3: CASREDRVNTIYF. DNA of the CDR3: TGTGCCAGCAGAGAGGACAGGGTAAACACCATATATTTT. The chain couples TRBV28 to TRBJ1-3; 8 bases are a match to TRBD1. The CDR3 covers 13 residues. Looked up from germline, CDR1 is MDHEN and CDR2 is SYDVKM. The junction had 4 bases not matched to a gene; V was cut back by 6 bases and J by 6 bases.

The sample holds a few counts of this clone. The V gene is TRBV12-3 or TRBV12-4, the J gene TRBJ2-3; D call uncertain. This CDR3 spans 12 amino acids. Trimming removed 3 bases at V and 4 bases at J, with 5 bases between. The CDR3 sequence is CASSFLADTQYF. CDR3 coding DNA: TGTGCCAGCAGTTTCTTGGCAGATACGCAGTATTTT.

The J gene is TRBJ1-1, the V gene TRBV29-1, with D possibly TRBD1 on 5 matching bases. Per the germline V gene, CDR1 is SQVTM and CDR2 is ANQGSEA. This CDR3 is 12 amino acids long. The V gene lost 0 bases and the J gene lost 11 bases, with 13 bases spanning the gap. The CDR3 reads CSVEDPGLYAFF. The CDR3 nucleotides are TGCAGCGTTGAAGACCCAGGGTTGTATGCTTTCTTT.